The present entry profiles one T cell receptor beta chain with its context. Its binding antigen is unknown. Base-call qualities are not available, and no considerably larger clone is one nucleotide away. The record originates from a study of CD8+ T cells in alopecia areata (dated by TCRdb to the late 2010s). Broadly, across the study: The treated patients, all with moderate-to-severe alopecia areata, were enrolled in an open-label pilot trial of oral tofacitinib given at 5 to 10 mg twice daily. Patients stayed on tofacitinib for 6 to 18 months and then had 6 months of follow-up off drug so that delayed response and recurrence could be assessed. High-throughput TCRbeta sequencing was used to examine T cell clonal expansion in alopecia areata in both the C3H/HeJ mouse model and human patients. In humans, TCRbeta sequencing was performed on scalp tissue and on sorted CD4+ and CD8+ peripheral blood T cells from healthy controls and from patients with patchy or totalis/universalis alopecia areata. Biopsies were taken from tofacitinib-treated patients at baseline and at 4 and 24 weeks of treatment, and a later scalp biopsy was taken in several of the tofacitinib-treated patients. Scalp clonality was compared across normal scalp (n=4), patchy alopecia areata scalp (n=8), and alopecia totalis/universalis scalp (n=8). The RNA source kit depended on sample type: the PAXgene miRNA kit for fixed scalp, the miRNeasy kit for PBMCs, and the RNeasy kit for mouse skin. TCRbeta CDR3 regions were amplified by immunoSEQ multiplex PCR with 35 Vbeta forward and 13 Jbeta reverse primers.

In the paper's terms, the time point label means: baseline before oral tofacitinib. Peripheral blood and lesional scalp punch biopsies were obtained from patients with alopecia areata. PBMCs were isolated by density centrifugation and stained for CD3, CD4 and CD8, after which CD4+ and CD8+ T cells were sorted on a FACSAria. The library was generated by the immunoSEQ multiplex PCR assay. To provide template for TCR sequencing, every sample had RNA extracted and reverse transcribed into cDNA. First-strand cDNA was synthesized using SuperScript III with a 2:1 mix of oligo-dT and random hexamers. A synthetic immune receptor repertoire was used to gauge amplification bias, and whatever bias remained was removed computationally. Per the authors' processing: After raw reads were preprocessed to remove errors, the CDR3 was defined following IMGT conventions as running from the conserved cysteine to phenylalanine. Clonality was calculated as 1 minus Shannon entropy normalized by log2 of the number of productive unique TCRs. CD4 or CD8 identity of scalp clones was inferred by cross-referencing scalp TCRbeta sequences with sorted blood CD4 and CD8 repertoires. TCRdb retrieved this table from immuneACCESS and kept in-frame rearrangements only. Not all clones are present; in checked studies, unresolved V genes account for under half, and no reason is known for the remainder. V and J calls and clone size follow that table, whereas D and trimming were derived from the DNA. This sample lists 120,000 to 150,000 clones; more than 75% were detected once. The biggest ten clones account for roughly 16% of the sample.

Results the study describes overall, beyond this receptor: Lesional scalp, especially in alopecia totalis/universalis, showed higher clonality and more expanded CD8+ clones than normal scalp, suggesting antigenic drive. Scalp TCR repertoire analysis is complicated because resident alphabeta T cells in normal human skin are also sequenced, whereas mouse skin is dominated by gammadelta T cells. TCR sequences shared between patients were less clear than in mice, possibly partly because of HLA diversity in the patient population.

Sequencing was performed on CD8+ T cells sorted from blood, taken at week 0. The TCR originated in a human donor with alopecia areata.

The CDR3 region reads CASSAWDSGNTIYF. The nucleotides read TGTGCCAGCAGCGCCTGGGACTCGGGAAACACCATATATTTT. The rearrangement joined TRBV11-2 to TRBJ1-3; tentative D gene TRBD1, with 5 bases matching. Deletion took 5 bases off V and 4 bases off J, with a span of 12 bases between the germline ends. The CDR3 spans 14 residues, from the cysteine through the phenylalanine. The kept DNA is CDR3 alone, 42 bases in frame from the first base. CDR1 is given as SGHAT and CDR2 as FQNNGV, both from the germline V gene. Full variable domain (CDR3 extended with the reference TRBV11-2 and TRBJ1-3 proteins): EAGVAQSPRYKIIEKRQSVAFWCNPISGHATLYWYQQILGQGPKLLIQFQNNGVVDDSQLPKDRFSAERLKGVDSTLKIQPAKLEDSAVYLCASSAWDSGNTIYFGEGSWLTVV.